One and the same sample provided the 15 T cell receptor beta chains below, sequenced in a study of T cell repertoires in cytomegalovirus infection. Antigen specificity for these receptors is unknown. TCRdb reprocessed the reads with MiXCR, giving one entry per CDR3 protein. The table shows about 89,000 distinct CDR3 sequences, with about 29% occurring only once. This material consisted of CD8+ T cells from cultured PBMCs, taken from culture after CMV antigen stimulation. The source of these receptors is a human donor in good health (CMV status not recorded). Some clones in this sample may be carry-over from other donors' samples.

The chain is built from TRBV12-3 or TRBV12-4 and TRBJ1-2; D is uncertain. Trimming removed 6 bases from V and 4 bases from J, with 15 bases in between. CDR3 length: 14 amino acids. The CDR3 reads CASSPSGSLYGYTF. DNA for the CDR3: TGTGCCAGCAGCCCATCCGGGTCGCTCTATGGCTACACCTTC.

On this clonotype: A much bigger clone sits one base away, suggesting this may be a read error. The chain couples TRBV12-3 or TRBV12-4 to TRBJ2-1; TRBD2 matches at 12 bases. This CDR3 has 14 residues. CDR3 residues: CASSLAGGNNEQFF. In DNA, the CDR3 is TGTGCCAGCAGTCTAGCGGGGGGGAACAATGAGCAGTTCTTC.

This clonotype appeared a few times. V and J are TRBV7-4 and TRBJ1-1; D is uncertain. The CDR3 has 12 amino acids. Trimming shortened V by 0 bases and J by 8 bases, and 7 bases separated the two germline ends. Germline assignment: CDR1 SGHVT and CDR2 SQSDAQ. The DNA for the CDR3 is TGTGCCAGCAGCTTAGCGTTGGAAGAAGCTTTCTTT. Its translation is CASSLALEEAFF. The whole variable domain, filled in from reference TRBV7-4 and TRBJ1-1, reads GAGVSQSPRYKVAKRGRDVALRCDSISGHVTLYWYRQTLGQGSEVLTYSQSDAQRDKSGRPSGRFSAERPERSVSTLKIQRTEQGDSAVYLCASSLALEEAFFGQGTRLTVV.

The CDR3 here is CASSPTGDQSGELFF. CDR3 nucleotide sequence: TGTGCCAGCAGCCCTACAGGGGATCAAAGCGGGGAGCTGTTTTTT. The chain couples TRBV12-3 or TRBV12-4 to TRBJ2-2; 7 positions match TRBD1. Germline trimming cut 6 bases from V and 7 bases from J; bases unmatched to any gene: 11. This CDR3 has 15 amino acids.

This clonotype was recorded many times. This chain connects TRBV7-9 to TRBJ1-6, with 9 bases matching TRBD1. Germline CDR1 is SEHNR and CDR2 is FQNEAQ (reference sequence). Unmatched junction bases numbered 12, after V lost 1 base and J lost 11 bases. The CDR3 is 17 residues long. The CDR3 loop reads CASSLVAGTGIPTPLHF. CDR3 DNA: TGTGCCAGCAGCTTAGTAGCCGGGACAGGGATACCGACACCCCTCCACTTT.

The CDR3 loop is CSVAGGTAAYEQYF. The CDR3 region has the DNA TGCAGCGTCGCTGGGGGGACAGCCGCCTACGAGCAGTACTTC. This rearrangement joins TRBV29-1 to TRBJ2-7; weak D call: TRBD1 (7 bases). The germline gives CDR1 SQVTM, CDR2 ANQGSEA. Deletions cut 6 bases from V and 2 bases from J, with 17 bases between. This CDR3 is built from 14 residues.

This sequence joins TRBV7-9 and TRBJ2-3; TRBD2 aligns across 9 bases. From germline, CDR1 is SEHNR and CDR2 FQNEAQ (reference sequence). The CDR3 is 15 amino acids. V was clipped by 3 bases and J by 4 bases; unmatched bases: 5. The CDR3 spells CASSFQRGAPDTQYF. CDR3 sequence (DNA): TGTGCCAGCAGCTTCCAGCGGGGGGCCCCAGATACGCAGTATTTT.

This clonotype came up a few times. The chain recombines TRBV4-1 with TRBJ1-4; no clear D gene. Trimming cost V 0 bases and J 8 bases, with 19 bases left between them. The germline CDR1 and CDR2 sequences are MGHRA and YSYEKL. This CDR3 has 17 residues. The CDR3 DNA reads TGCGCCAGCAGCCAAGATCCTTCCGGGGATGGGCGGGAAAAACTGTTTTTT. Translating it yields CASSQDPSGDGREKLFF.

This clonotype was seen more than once but under ten times. The rearrangement links TRBV13 to TRBJ2-5, with TRBD2 matching 14 bases. V lost 3 bases, J lost 2 bases, and 5 bases stayed unmatched. The germline CDR1 and CDR2 sequences are PRHDT and FYEKMQ (reference sequence). The CDR3 contains 17 residues. As DNA, the CDR3 is TGTGCCAGCAGCTTGGGACTAGCGGGGGACACACAAGAGACCCAGTACTTC. This sequence encodes CASSLGLAGDTQETQYF.

CDR3 bases: TGTGCCAGCAGTTTAGAATTTAGGCGGAGCAATCAGCCCCAGCATTTT. As protein: CASSLEFRRSNQPQHF. The V call is TRBV12-3 or TRBV12-4, the J call TRBJ1-5; D remains ambiguous. This CDR3 comprises 16 residues. V gave up 1 base and J gave up 1 base, with 11 bases separating them.

This clonotype was seen more than once but under ten times. J is TRBJ2-7 and V is TRBV4-1; no definite D call. The CDR3 covers 15 residues. V lost 0 bases and J 0 bases, leaving 9 bases between the germline ends. Germline lookup yields CDR1 MGHRA and CDR2 YSYEKL. The CDR3 bases are TGCGCCAGCAGCCAAGAGTCCAGGAGCTCCTACGAGCAGTACTTC. This translates into CASSQESRSSYEQYF.

This clonotype was picked up a small number of times. The V and J genes are TRBV7-2 and TRBJ2-5, with a tentative D call TRBD2 (6 bases). The CDR3 length is 14 residues. CDR1 SGHTA and CDR2 FQGNSA come from the germline V gene. V lost 1 base to trimming and J lost 5 bases, with 11 bases between them. The DNA of the CDR3 is TGTGCCAGCAGCTTAGGGAGTCGGGGGGAGACCCAGTACTTC. Translated: CASSLGSRGETQYF.

CDR3: CASSLSPGNGYTF. The CDR3 nucleotides are TGTGCCAGCAGTTTATCGCCGGGGAATGGCTACACCTTC. V usage is TRBV27 and J usage is TRBJ1-2; D gene unclear. V dropped 0 bases and J dropped 6 bases, with 8 bases sitting between them. Germline lookup yields CDR1 MNHEY and CDR2 SMNVEV (reference sequence). The CDR3 is 13 residues long.

CDR3 nucleotides: TGTGCCAGCAGTCCTCTCTCTAGCGGGGGGACCTACAATGAGCAGTTCTTC. It is translated as CASSPLSSGGTYNEQFF. J is TRBJ2-1 and V is TRBV27; 11 bases map to TRBD2. Germline V CDR1 and CDR2: MNHEY, SMNVEV (reference sequence). V gave up 5 bases and J gave up 2 bases; unmatched junction bases: 8. There are 17 residues in the CDR3.

This sequence joins TRBV12-3 or TRBV12-4 and TRBJ1-1; D is ambiguous. The CDR3 sequence is 13 residues long. Trimming removed 6 bases at V and 6 bases at J, with 14 bases between. In nucleotides, the CDR3 is TGTGCCAGCAGACCTGACCCATGGCCTGAAGCTTTCTTT. Translating gives CASRPDPWPEAFF.